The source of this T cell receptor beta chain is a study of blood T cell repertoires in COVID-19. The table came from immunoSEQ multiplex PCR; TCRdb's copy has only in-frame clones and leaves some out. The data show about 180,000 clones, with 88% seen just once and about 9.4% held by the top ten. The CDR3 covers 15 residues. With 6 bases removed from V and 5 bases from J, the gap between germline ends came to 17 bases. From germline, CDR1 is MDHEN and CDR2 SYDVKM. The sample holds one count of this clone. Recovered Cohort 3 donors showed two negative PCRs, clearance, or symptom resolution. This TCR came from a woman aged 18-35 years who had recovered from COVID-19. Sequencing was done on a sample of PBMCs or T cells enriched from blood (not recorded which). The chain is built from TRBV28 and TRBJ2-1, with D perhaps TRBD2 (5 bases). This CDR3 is CASSPGVSRHNEQFF. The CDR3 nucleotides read TGTGCCAGCAGCCCCGGGGTATCGAGGCACAATGAGCAGTTCTTC.